This T cell receptor (beta chain) emerged from a study of T cell responses to AZD1222 COVID-19 vaccine. The table came from immunoSEQ multiplex PCR; TCRdb's copy has only in-frame clones and leaves some out. Among approximately 88,000 clones listed, around 80% were seen once. V was clipped by 0 bases and J by 0 bases, with 11 bases between them. The germline CDR1 and CDR2 sequences are LGHNA and YNFKEQ. This CDR3 contains 16 residues. The specimen comprised peripheral blood, sampled on day 0 of AZD1222 vaccination. This rearrangement joins TRBV4-2 to TRBJ1-2, with D possibly being TRBD1 (5 bases). This TCR was recovered from an adult in good health. CDR3 nucleotide sequence: TGTGCCAGCAGCCAAGAGGCCAGGGCTCCTAACTATGGCTACACCTTC. Amino acid sequence: CASSQEARAPNYGYTF.